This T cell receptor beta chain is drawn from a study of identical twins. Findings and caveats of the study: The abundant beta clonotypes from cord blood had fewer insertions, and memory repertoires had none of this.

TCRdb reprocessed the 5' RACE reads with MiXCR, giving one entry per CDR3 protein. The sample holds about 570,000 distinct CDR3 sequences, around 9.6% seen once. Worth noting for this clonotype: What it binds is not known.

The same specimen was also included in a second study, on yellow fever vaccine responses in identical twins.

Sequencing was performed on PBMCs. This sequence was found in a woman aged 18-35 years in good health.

In DNA form, the CDR3 reads TGTGCCAGCAGCTTCGGGGACATTAGCAATCAGCCCCAGCATTTT. It codes for CASSFGDISNQPQHF. This sequence joins TRBV7-9 and TRBJ1-5; D might be TRBD1 (6 bases). Germline V gene sequence: CDR1 SEHNR, CDR2 FQNEAQ (reference sequence). This CDR3 is 15 amino acids long. V lost 3 bases and J 0 bases, leaving 9 bases between the germline ends.